The clone carrying this T cell receptor beta chain was observed a handful of times. What it binds is unknown. There are 14 residues in the CDR3. Germline lookup yields CDR1 SGDLS and CDR2 YYNGEE. Between the trimmed V and J ends, which lost 0 bases and 4 bases, there was a span of 11 bases. These data originate in a study of chemoradiotherapy in HPV16-positive cancers. Repertoires were sampled repeatedly during chemoradiotherapy. Regarding the study as a whole: Only a couple of HPV16-positive patients supplied the functional HPV-specificity definition. Non-HPV-specific T cells did not expand in tumors during treatment, whereas candidate HPV-specific clones and E7-related motifs did. Better recurrence-free survival went with HPV-responsive T-cell expansion in HPV16-positive patients.

Using immunoSEQ multiplex PCR, the repertoire was profiled, and TCRdb retains in-frame clones only, with some absent. The sample lists roughly 10,000 clones; 80% to 85% were seen once. This TCR derives from a human donor with HPV-associated anogenital cancer. Sequencing was performed on blood, taken from a patient who underwent chemoradiotherapy. V is TRBV9 and J is TRBJ2-7; D remains unclear. The CDR3 nucleotides read TGTGCCAGCAGCGTAGGGCCGATAGGTTACGAGCAGTACTTC. Translation: CASSVGPIGYEQYF.